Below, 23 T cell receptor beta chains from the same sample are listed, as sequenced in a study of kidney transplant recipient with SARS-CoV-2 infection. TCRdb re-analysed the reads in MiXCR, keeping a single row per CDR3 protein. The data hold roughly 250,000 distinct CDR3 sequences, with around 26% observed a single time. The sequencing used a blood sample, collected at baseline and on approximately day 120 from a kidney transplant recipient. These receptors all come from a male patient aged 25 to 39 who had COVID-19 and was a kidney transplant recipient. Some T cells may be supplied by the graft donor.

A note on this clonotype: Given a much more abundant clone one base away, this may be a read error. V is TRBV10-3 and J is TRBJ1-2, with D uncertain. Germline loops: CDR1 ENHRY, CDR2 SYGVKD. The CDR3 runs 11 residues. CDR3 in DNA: TGTGCCATCATAACCCCGCATGGCTGCACCTTC. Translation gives CAIITPHGCTF.

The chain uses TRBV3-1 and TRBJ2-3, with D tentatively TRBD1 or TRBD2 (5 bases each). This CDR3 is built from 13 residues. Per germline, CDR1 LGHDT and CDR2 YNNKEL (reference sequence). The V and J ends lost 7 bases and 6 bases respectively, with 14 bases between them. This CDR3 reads CASTYRGQDTQYF. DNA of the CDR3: TGTGCCAGCACCTACCGGGGCCAGGATACGCAGTATTTT.

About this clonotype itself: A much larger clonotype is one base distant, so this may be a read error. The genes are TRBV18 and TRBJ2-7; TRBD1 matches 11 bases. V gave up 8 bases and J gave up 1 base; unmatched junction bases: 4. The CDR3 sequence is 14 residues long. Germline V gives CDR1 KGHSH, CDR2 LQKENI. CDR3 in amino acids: CASPRDRGSYEQYF. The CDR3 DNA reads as TGTGCCAGCCCCCGGGACAGGGGGTCCTACGAGCAGTACTTC.

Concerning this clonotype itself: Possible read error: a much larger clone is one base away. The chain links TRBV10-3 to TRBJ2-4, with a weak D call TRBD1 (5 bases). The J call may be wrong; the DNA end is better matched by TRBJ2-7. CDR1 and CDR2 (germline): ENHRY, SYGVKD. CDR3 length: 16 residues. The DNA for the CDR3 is TGTGCCATCAGTGACCCCCGTAGGGGCAGAACCTACGAGCAGTACTTC. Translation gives CAISDPRRGRTYEQYF.

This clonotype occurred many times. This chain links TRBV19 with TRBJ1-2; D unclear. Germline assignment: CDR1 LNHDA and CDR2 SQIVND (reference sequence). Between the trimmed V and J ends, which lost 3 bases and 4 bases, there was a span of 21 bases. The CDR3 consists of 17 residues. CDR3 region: CASSINLTNRKTYGYTF. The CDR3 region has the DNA TGTGCCAGTAGTATCAACCTGACAAATCGAAAGACCTATGGCTACACCTTC.

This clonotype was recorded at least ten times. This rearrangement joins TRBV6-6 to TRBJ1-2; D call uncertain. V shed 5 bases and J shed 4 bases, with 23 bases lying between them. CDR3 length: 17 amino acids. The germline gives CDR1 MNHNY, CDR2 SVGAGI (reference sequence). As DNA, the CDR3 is TGTGCCAGCAGTGTGAGGGCAGGTGGGAGAAAGACCTATGGCTACACCTTC. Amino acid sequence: CASSVRAGGRKTYGYTF.

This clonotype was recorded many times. CDR3 coding DNA: TGTGCCAGCAGCCCTCAGACCGATTCGAACACCGGGGAGCTGTTTTTT. Protein sequence: CASSPQTDSNTGELFF. The chain joins TRBV9 to TRBJ2-2; D gene uncertain. There are 16 residues in the CDR3. CDR1 is SGDLS and CDR2 is YYNGEE in the germline V gene. V was shortened by 4 bases and J by 0 bases, with 13 bases between the two germline ends.

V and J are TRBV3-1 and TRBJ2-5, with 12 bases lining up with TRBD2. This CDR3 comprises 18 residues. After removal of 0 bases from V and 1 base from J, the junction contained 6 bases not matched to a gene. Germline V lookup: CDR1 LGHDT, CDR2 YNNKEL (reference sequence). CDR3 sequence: CASSQDRLAGGIQETQYF. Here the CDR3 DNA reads TGTGCCAGCAGCCAAGATCGGCTAGCGGGAGGGATCCAAGAGACCCAGTACTTC.

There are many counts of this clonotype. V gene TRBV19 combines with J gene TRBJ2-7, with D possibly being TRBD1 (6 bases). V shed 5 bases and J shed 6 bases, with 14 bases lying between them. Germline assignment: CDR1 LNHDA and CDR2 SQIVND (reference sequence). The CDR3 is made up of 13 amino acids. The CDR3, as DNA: TGTGCCAGTAGTCAGGGGATATCAGGCGAGCAGTACTTC. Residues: CASSQGISGEQYF.

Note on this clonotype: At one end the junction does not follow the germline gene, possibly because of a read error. CDR3 coding DNA: TGTACCAGCAGCGTAGGGGTGCGGGGGGTAAACTATGGCTACACCTTC. Its translation: CTSSVGVRGVNYGYTF. The V gene is TRBV9, the J gene TRBJ1-2; a weak D match, TRBD1 (5 bases). This CDR3 is built from 16 residues. Per germline, CDR1 SGDLS and CDR2 YYNGEE.

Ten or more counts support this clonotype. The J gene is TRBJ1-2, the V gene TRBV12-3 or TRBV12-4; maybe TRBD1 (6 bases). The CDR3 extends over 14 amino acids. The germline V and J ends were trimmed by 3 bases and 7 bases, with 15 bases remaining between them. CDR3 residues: CASSFGTNSAGYTF. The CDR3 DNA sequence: TGTGCCAGCAGTTTTGGGACAAATTCGGCTGGCTACACCTTC.

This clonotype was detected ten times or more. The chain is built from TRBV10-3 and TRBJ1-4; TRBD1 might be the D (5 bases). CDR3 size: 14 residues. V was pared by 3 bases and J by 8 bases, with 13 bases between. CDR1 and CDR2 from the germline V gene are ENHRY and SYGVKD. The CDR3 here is CAISDRDVEEKLFF. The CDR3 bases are TGTGCCATCAGTGACAGGGACGTTGAGGAAAAACTGTTTTTT.

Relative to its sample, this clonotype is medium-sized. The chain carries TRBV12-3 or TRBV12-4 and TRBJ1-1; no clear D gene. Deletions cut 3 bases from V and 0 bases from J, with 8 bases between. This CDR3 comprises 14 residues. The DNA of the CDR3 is TGTGCCAGCAGTTTTGGTGACATGAACACTGAAGCTTTCTTT. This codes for CASSFGDMNTEAFF.

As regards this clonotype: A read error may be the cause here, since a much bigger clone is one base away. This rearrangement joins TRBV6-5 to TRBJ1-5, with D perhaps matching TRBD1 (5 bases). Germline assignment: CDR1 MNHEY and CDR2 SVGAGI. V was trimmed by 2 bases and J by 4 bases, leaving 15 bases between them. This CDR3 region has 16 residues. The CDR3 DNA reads TGTGCCAGCAGTTACACCAGGACAAGGGGAAATCAGCCCCAGCATTTT. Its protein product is CASSYTRTRGNQPQHF.

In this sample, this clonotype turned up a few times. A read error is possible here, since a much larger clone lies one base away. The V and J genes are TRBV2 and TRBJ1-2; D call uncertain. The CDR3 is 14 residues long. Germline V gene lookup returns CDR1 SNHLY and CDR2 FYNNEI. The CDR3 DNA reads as TGTGCCAGCGGTGAAGGTTCTTTTACCTATGGCTACACCTTC. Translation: CASGEGSFTYGYTF.

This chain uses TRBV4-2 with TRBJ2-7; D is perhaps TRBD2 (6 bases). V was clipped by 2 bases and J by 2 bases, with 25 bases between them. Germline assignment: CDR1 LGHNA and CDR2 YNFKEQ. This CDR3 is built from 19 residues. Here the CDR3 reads CASSQIGRGGMSGTYEQYF. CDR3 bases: TGTGCCAGCAGCCAAATCGGCCGCGGAGGGATGTCGGGTACCTACGAGCAGTACTTC.

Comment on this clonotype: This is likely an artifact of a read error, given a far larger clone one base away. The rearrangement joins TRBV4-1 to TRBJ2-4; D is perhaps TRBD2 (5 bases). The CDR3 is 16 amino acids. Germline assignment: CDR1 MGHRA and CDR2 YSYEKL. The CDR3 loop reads CASSQARATWVWEQSF. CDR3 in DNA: TGCGCCAGCAGCCAAGCTAGGGCGACCTGGGTTTGGGAGCAGTCCTTC.

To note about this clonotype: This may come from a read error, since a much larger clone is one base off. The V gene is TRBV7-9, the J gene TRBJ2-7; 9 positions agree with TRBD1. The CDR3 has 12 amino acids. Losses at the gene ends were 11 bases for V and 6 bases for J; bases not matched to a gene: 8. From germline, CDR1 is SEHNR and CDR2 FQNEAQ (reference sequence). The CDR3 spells CAGTQTGGEQYF. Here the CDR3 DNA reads TGTGCCGGCACCCAGACAGGGGGCGAGCAGTACTTC.

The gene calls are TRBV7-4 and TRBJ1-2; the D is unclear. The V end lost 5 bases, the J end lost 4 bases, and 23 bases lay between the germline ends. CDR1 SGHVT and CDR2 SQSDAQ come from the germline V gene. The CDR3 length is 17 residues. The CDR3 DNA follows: TGTGCCAGCAGCGCTGTAAATCCAGCTCGAAAGACCTATGGCTACACCTTC. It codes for CASSAVNPARKTYGYTF.

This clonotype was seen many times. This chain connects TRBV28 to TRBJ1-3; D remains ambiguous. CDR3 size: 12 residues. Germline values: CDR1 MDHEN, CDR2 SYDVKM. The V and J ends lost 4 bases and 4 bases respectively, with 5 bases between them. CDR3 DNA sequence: TGTGCCAGCAGTTCCGGGGGAAACACCATATATTTT. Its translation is CASSSGGNTIYF. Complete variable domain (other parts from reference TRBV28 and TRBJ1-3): DVKVTQSSRYLVKRTGEKVFLECVQDMDHENMFWYRQDPGLGLRLIYFSYDVKMKEKGDIPEGYSVSREKKERFSLILESASTNQTSMYLCASSSGGNTIYFGEGSWLTVV.

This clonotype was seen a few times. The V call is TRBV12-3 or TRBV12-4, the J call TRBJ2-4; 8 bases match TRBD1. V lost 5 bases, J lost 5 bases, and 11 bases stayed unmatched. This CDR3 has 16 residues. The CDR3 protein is CASSAETGVLENIQYF. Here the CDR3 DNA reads TGTGCCAGCAGTGCCGAGACAGGGGTTCTAGAAAACATTCAGTACTTC.

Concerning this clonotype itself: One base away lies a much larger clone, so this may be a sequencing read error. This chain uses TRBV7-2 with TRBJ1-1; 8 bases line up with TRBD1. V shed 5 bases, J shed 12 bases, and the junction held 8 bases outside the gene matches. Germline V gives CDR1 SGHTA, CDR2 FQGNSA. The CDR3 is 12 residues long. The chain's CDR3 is CASSRRTGMPFF. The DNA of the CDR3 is TGTGCCAGCAGCAGACGGACAGGGATGCCTTTCTTT.

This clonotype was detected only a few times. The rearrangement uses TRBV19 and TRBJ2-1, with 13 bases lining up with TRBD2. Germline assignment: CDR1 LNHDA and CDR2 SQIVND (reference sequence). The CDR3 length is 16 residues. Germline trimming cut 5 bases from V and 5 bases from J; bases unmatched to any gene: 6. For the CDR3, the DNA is TGTGCCAGTAGTGAGGGACTAGCGGGGCTAGACAATGAGCAGTTCTTC. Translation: CASSEGLAGLDNEQFF.